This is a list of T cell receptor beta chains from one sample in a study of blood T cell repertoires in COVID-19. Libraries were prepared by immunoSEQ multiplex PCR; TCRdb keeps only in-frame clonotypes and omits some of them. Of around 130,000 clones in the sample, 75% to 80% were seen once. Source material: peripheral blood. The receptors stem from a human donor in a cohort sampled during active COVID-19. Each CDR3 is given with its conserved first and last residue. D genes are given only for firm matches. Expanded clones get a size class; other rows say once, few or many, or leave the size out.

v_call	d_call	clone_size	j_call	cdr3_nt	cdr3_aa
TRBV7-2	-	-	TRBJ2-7	TGTGCCAGCAGCTTGGCGGGCCCCTACGAGCAGTACTTC	CASSLAGPYEQYF
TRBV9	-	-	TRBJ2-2	TGTGCCAGCAGCGTAGAGGGCAGGGGCACCGGGGAGCTGTTTTTT	CASSVEGRGTGELFF
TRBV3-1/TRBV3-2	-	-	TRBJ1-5	TGTGCCAGCAGCCAAGATAGCGGGGGCAGTCAGCCCCAGCATTTT	CASSQDSGGSQPQHF
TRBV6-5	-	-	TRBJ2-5	TGTGCCAGCGGACAGCGCCAAGAGACCCAGTACTTC	CASGQRQETQYF
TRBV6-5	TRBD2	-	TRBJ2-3	TGTGCCAGCTGCAGAAGCGGGGCACTCACAGATACGCAGTATTTT	CASCRSGALTDTQYF
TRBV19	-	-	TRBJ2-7	TGTGCCAGTAGTGGTTCCTACTACGAGCAGTACTTC	CASSGSYYEQYF
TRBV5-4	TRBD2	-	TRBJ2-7	TGTGCCAGCAGCTTGGTGGGGGGGGCCTACGAGCAGTACTTC	CASSLVGGAYEQYF
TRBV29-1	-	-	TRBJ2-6	TGCAGCGTTGTTGACAGTTCCCGCTCTGGGGCCAACGTCCTGACTTTC	CSVVDSSRSGANVLTF
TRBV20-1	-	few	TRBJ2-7	TGCAGTGCTAGTATCCGAAGCGGCTACGAGCAGTACTTC	CSASIRSGYEQYF
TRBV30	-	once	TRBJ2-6	TGTGCCTGGAGTCCTCCGAGGACTGGGGCCAACGTCCTGACTTTC	CAWSPPRTGANVLTF
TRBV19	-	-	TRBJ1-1	TGTGCCAGTAGTATAGCCGTAGCCGGGGAGACGAACACTGAAGCTTTCTTT	CASSIAVAGETNTEAFF
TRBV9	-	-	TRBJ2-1	TGTGCCAGCAACGCGTTCAGGGCAGGTTCCTACAATGAGCAGTTCTTC	CASNAFRAGSYNEQFF
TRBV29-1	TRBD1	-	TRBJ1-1	TGCAGCGTGTCCCAGGGGGCGGGGGACACTGAAGCTTTCTTT	CSVSQGAGDTEAFF
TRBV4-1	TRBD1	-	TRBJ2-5	TGCGCCAGCAGCCAACCCGGGGCAGGGGGCAAGGACCAAGAGACCCAGTACTTC	CASSQPGAGGKDQETQYF
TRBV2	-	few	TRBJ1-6	TGTGCCAGCAGTGTGGAGGGGTCGGGGTCACCCCTCCACTTT	CASSVEGSGSPLHF
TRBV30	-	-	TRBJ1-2	TGTGCCTCCCCGACGCGGTCGGGCTATGGCTACACCTTC	CASPTRSGYGYTF
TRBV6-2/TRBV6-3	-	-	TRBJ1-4	TGTGCCAGCACCCCCTCGCTGGGCCGGGGGAATGAAAAACTGTTTTTT	CASTPSLGRGNEKLFF